The clone carrying this T cell receptor beta chain was recorded a few times. Its target is unknown. The data are from a study of identical twins. Overall study findings and caveats: Invariant MAIT and iNKT cells are populations that could partly confound zero-insertion analyses.

Carrying unique molecular identifiers, the cDNA also gained a universal primer site through template switching. TCRdb re-analysed the 5' RACE reads in MiXCR, keeping a single row per CDR3 protein. The sample records a few hundred thousand distinct CDR3 sequences, approximately 8.3% being singletons. The CDR3 loop spans 14 amino acids. J gave up 7 bases and V 4 bases, and 7 bases lay outside the gene matches. Germline CDR1 reads WNHNN; CDR2 reads SYGVQD (reference sequence). The data also belong to a second study, concerning yellow fever vaccine responses in identical twins.

Sequenced sample: CD8+ T cells sorted from blood. V is TRBV10-1 and J is TRBJ2-7, with 10 bases matching TRBD1. This clonotype originated in a woman between 18 and 29 years old in good health. CDR3 residues: CASSVSTGGVEQYF. CDR3 nucleotide sequence: TGCGCCAGCAGTGTTTCGACAGGGGGCGTGGAGCAGTACTTC.